This passage covers 9 T cell receptor beta chains from one sample sequenced in a study of monozygotic twins with inflammatory bowel disease. For each CDR3 protein, TCRdb gives one entry from its re-call of the 5' RACE reads, without DNA. The sample has approximately 390,000 distinct CDR3 sequences. Sequencing was carried out using blood. The receptors here all came from a human donor with ulcerative colitis or Crohn's disease, or a healthy co-twin of an affected twin (not recorded which).

This chain links TRBV4-3 with TRBJ2-7; TCRdb picks TRBD1, but there is no DNA to check that call. Per germline, CDR1 LGHNA and CDR2 YSLEER. CDR3 length equals 14 residues. The CDR3 here is CASSRRQGGYEQYF.

This sequence joins TRBV6-5 and TRBJ2-1; TCRdb reports TRBD1, a call that lacks DNA to check it against. This CDR3 spans 13 amino acids. Germline CDR1 is MNHEY and CDR2 is SVGAGI. CDR3 region: CASSYIRANEQFF.

This CDR3 is CASSFNWGEQYF. The chain is built from TRBV5-1 and TRBJ2-7. The CDR3 is made up of 12 amino acids. Germline assignment: CDR1 SGHRS and CDR2 YFSETQ.

J is TRBJ2-5 and V is TRBV2; TCRdb gives TRBD2 as the D gene, but with no DNA this cannot be confirmed. Germline CDR1 SNHLY, CDR2 FYNNEI. The CDR3 extends over 16 amino acids. This CDR3 reads CASRHPGTSGEETQYF.

This chain uses TRBV18 with TRBJ1-4. The CDR3 covers 13 residues. The germline CDR1 and CDR2 sequences are KGHSH and LQKENI. CDR3: CASSQDRNEKLFF. The full variable domain, in which reference TRBV18 and TRBJ1-4 provide the parts outside the CDR3, is NAGVMQNPRHLVRRRGQEARLRCSPMKGHSHVYWYRQLPEEGLKFMVYLQKENIIDESGMPKERFSAEFPKEGPSILRIQQVVRGDSAAYFCASSQDRNEKLFFGSGTQLSVL.

V and J are TRBV20-1 and TRBJ2-5; TCRdb's D call of TRBD2 is untestable without DNA. This CDR3 spans 16 amino acids. Germline CDR1 and CDR2: DFQATT and SNEGSKA (reference sequence). CDR3 sequence: CSARDRWLAGGETQYF.

This chain connects TRBV5-1 to TRBJ2-7; no DNA is available, so the TRBD1 call from TCRdb remains unchecked. The germline V gene has CDR1 SGHRS and CDR2 YFSETQ. The CDR3 consists of 13 residues. The CDR3 protein is CASSPGRTYEQYF. Complete variable domain (other parts from reference TRBV5-1 and TRBJ2-7): KAGVTQTPRYLIKTRGQQVTLSCSPISGHRSVSWYQQTPGQGLQFLFEYFSETQRNKGNFPGRFSGRQFSNSRSEMNVSTLELGDSALYLCASSPGRTYEQYFGPGTRLTVT.

The rearrangement links TRBV6-5 to TRBJ1-2. The CDR3 loop spans 13 amino acids. The germline V gene encodes CDR1 MNHEY and CDR2 SVGAGI. This CDR3 is CASSNSQIYGYTF.

The chain joins TRBV10-3 to TRBJ1-1; absent DNA, TCRdb's TRBD1 call cannot be checked. The CDR3 has 13 amino acids. CDR1 is ENHRY, CDR2 SYGVKD, per germline. CDR3 in amino acids: CAISGTGTTEAFF.